A single sample is the source of the 31 T cell receptor beta chains below, sequenced in a study of cytomegalovirus exposure and HLA in healthy donors. PCR involved 60 Vbeta and 13 Jbeta primers. Here immunoSEQ multiplex PCR was the method, and the copy in TCRdb shows in-frame clones only, minus some. The sample contains under 150,000 clones, nearly 85% of which appear only once. The sequenced sample consisted of PBMCs. These receptors originate from a male donor in good health and CMV-seronegative.

The chain is built from TRBV7-2 and TRBJ2-5, with TRBD1 matching over 7 bases. Germline CDR1 and CDR2: SGHTA and FQGNSA. V gave up 0 bases and J gave up 5 bases; unmatched junction bases: 3. The CDR3 has 14 amino acids. CDR3 in amino acids: CASSLAGGRETQYF. CDR3 coding DNA: TGTGCCAGCAGCTTAGCAGGGGGCAGGGAGACCCAGTACTTC.

This rearrangement joins TRBV5-1 to TRBJ2-1, with D possibly matching TRBD2 (6 bases). V gave up 0 bases and J gave up 2 bases, with 15 bases separating them. This CDR3 region has 17 residues. Germline V gene lookup returns CDR1 SGHRS and CDR2 YFSETQ. CDR3 amino acids: CASSLVRPSEPYNEQFF. The CDR3 coding sequence is TGCGCCAGCAGCTTGGTCCGACCTAGCGAACCCTACAATGAGCAGTTCTTC.

J is TRBJ1-1 and V is TRBV5-1; TRBD1 matches at 7 bases. This CDR3 has 15 residues. The trim removed 5 bases at V and 1 base at J, leaving 8 bases unmatched. Germline V CDR1 and CDR2: SGHRS, YFSETQ. CDR3 loop: CASSSRGGENTEAFF. The CDR3 DNA reads as TGCGCCAGCAGTTCGAGAGGGGGCGAGAACACTGAAGCTTTCTTT.

The chain couples TRBV29-1 to TRBJ2-5; 11 bases are shared with TRBD2. Judging by the DNA end, TRBJ2-7 fits better; the J call may be wrong. The CDR3 is made up of 14 amino acids. In germline, CDR1 is SQVTM, CDR2 ANQGSEA. The CDR3 sequence is CSAVGLAVSYEQYF. The CDR3 DNA sequence: TGCAGCGCAGTGGGACTAGCGGTATCCTACGAGCAGTACTTC.

The gene calls are TRBV21-1 and TRBJ1-2; the table's D gene call, TRBD1, was not cross checked with the DNA. TRBV21-1 is given as a pseudogene. CDR3 length equals 19 residues. The DNA of the CDR3 is TGTGCCAGCAGCGAACGCCCGACGGGGCAAGACAGGGAATGGGGGGGCTACACCTTC. This encodes CASSERPTGQDREWGGYTF.

This sequence joins TRBV19 and TRBJ2-1, with D maybe TRBD1 (7 bases). In germline, CDR1 is LNHDA, CDR2 SQIVND (reference sequence). This CDR3 has 14 residues. Trimming left V 3 bases short and J 8 bases short, with 14 bases between. The CDR3 DNA reads TGTGCCAGTAGTATCAGGGGGGCGCATGATGAGCAGTTCTTC. Translated: CASSIRGAHDEQFF.

This chain joins TRBV10-1 and TRBJ1-3; 7 bases fit TRBD1. The germline V gene has CDR1 WNHNN and CDR2 SYGVQD (reference sequence). V gave up 7 bases and J gave up 10 bases; unmatched junction bases: 25. The CDR3 covers 18 residues. The CDR3 spells CASNIRQGPYCPDRTIYF. CDR3 DNA: TGCGCCAGCAACATACGACAGGGCCCGTATTGCCCGGATAGGACCATATATTTT.

This clone has a handful of counts. The V gene is TRBV7-9, the J gene TRBJ2-3; 12 bases align to TRBD2. This CDR3 contains 16 residues. The V segment lost 4 bases and the J segment 3 bases; nucleotides outside the gene matches: 5. Germline V gene lookup returns CDR1 SEHNR and CDR2 FQNEAQ (reference sequence). The CDR3 protein is CASSWLAGGGTDTQYF. CDR3 coding DNA: TGTGCCAGCAGCTGGCTAGCGGGGGGGGGAACAGATACGCAGTATTTT.

This clone was seen a handful of times. This CDR3 reads CSVKIAGGEGTGELFF. The DNA of the CDR3 is TGCAGTGTTAAGATAGCGGGAGGCGAGGGCACCGGGGAGCTGTTTTTT. This rearrangement joins TRBV29-1 to TRBJ2-2, with 10 positions matching TRBD2. This CDR3 has 16 residues. Germline CDR1 reads SQVTM; CDR2 reads ANQGSEA.

This chain uses TRBV19 with TRBJ2-7; tentative D call: TRBD2 (6 bases). Trimming pared 6 bases from V and 9 bases from J, leaving 12 bases between. Germline V gene sequence: CDR1 LNHDA, CDR2 SQIVND (reference sequence). The CDR3 is 11 amino acids. CDR3 in amino acids: CASSSSAGQYF. CDR3 nucleotide sequence: TGTGCCAGTAGCTCTAGCGCGGGGCAGTACTTC.

The chain carries TRBV5-1 and TRBJ1-3; no firm D call. This CDR3 comprises 15 residues. The V gene lost 0 bases and the J gene lost 0 bases, with 7 bases spanning the gap. Per germline, CDR1 SGHRS and CDR2 YFSETQ. DNA for the CDR3: TGCGCCAGCAGCTTGGCAGAAAGCTCTGGAAACACCATATATTTT. Its protein is CASSLAESSGNTIYF.

The chain couples TRBV30 to TRBJ1-5, with 9 bases matching TRBD1. V gave up 5 bases and J gave up 1 base; unmatched junction bases: 3. Germline V gives CDR1 GTSNPN, CDR2 SVGIG (reference sequence). The CDR3 is made up of 14 amino acids. The CDR3 here is CAWADRGSNQPQHF. The CDR3 nucleotides are TGTGCCTGGGCGGACAGGGGAAGCAATCAGCCCCAGCATTTT.

The J gene is TRBJ2-3, the V gene TRBV28; maybe TRBD2 (6 bases). Trimming removed 8 bases at V and 2 bases at J, with 17 bases between. In germline, CDR1 is MDHEN, CDR2 SYDVKM. This CDR3 comprises 15 residues. CDR3 DNA: TGTGCCAGCCACTTAATGGGGGGTGCCACAGATACGCAGTATTTT. Its protein product is CASHLMGGATDTQYF.

This sequence joins TRBV5-1 and TRBJ2-5, with a weak D call TRBD1 (6 bases). V lost 3 bases, J lost 3 bases, and 15 bases lay in between. Germline CDR1 SGHRS, CDR2 YFSETQ. The CDR3 has 15 residues. The CDR3, as DNA: TGCGCCAGCAGCTACACCTTGAACAGGGAAGAGACCCAGTACTTC. It yields the protein CASSYTLNREETQYF. The variable domain in full, completed from reference TRBV5-1 and TRBJ2-5, reads KAGVTQTPRYLIKTRGQQVTLSCSPISGHRSVSWYQQTPGQGLQFLFEYFSETQRNKGNFPGRFSGRQFSNSRSEMNVSTLELGDSALYLCASSYTLNREETQYFGPGTRLLVL.

The gene calls are TRBV13 and TRBJ2-7; 14 nucleotides match TRBD2. V lost 1 base and J lost 3; bases outside the gene matches: 8. The germline CDR1 and CDR2 sequences are PRHDT and FYEKMQ (reference sequence). This CDR3 contains 18 residues. CDR3 sequence: CASSLEGLAGASLYEQYF. CDR3 DNA sequence: TGTGCCAGCAGCTTAGAGGGACTAGCGGGAGCGTCCCTCTACGAGCAGTACTTC.

The J gene is TRBJ2-6, the V gene TRBV28; possibly TRBD1 for D (5 bases). The germline CDR1 and CDR2 sequences are MDHEN and SYDVKM. This CDR3 is built from 14 residues. V lost 7 bases and J lost 4, with 11 bases in between. The CDR3 region has the DNA TGTGCCAGCACGGACACGCGGGGGGCCAACGTCCTGACTTTC. It translates to CASTDTRGANVLTF. Combining the CDR3 with reference TRBV28 and TRBJ2-6 gives the whole variable domain DVKVTQSSRYLVKRTGEKVFLECVQDMDHENMFWYRQDPGLGLRLIYFSYDVKMKEKGDIPEGYSVSREKKERFSLILESASTNQTSMYLCASTDTRGANVLTFGAGSRLTVL.

The chain carries TRBV7-6 and TRBJ2-2; D gene ambiguous. The germline V gene has CDR1 SGHVS and CDR2 FNYEAQ. The V end lost 5 bases, the J end lost 2 bases, and 3 bases lay between the germline ends. The CDR3 is made up of 12 amino acids. The CDR3 region is CASSPNTGELFF. As DNA, the CDR3 is TGTGCCAGCAGCCCTAACACCGGGGAGCTGTTTTTT. The full variable domain, completed using reference TRBV7-6 and TRBJ2-2, is GAGVSQSPRYKVTKRGQDVALRCDPISGHVSLYWYRQALGQGPEFLTYFNYEAQQDKSGLPNDRFSAERPEGSISTLTIQRTEQRDSAMYRCASSPNTGELFFGEGSRLTVL.

The V and J genes are TRBV27 and TRBJ1-5, with 9 bases fitting TRBD1. From germline, CDR1 is MNHEY and CDR2 SMNVEV (reference sequence). V trimming: 5 bases; J trimming: 3 bases; junction bases outside the gene matches: 11. The CDR3 spans 17 residues. The CDR3 here is CASSTLRTGVSNQPQHF. CDR3 nucleotide sequence: TGTGCCAGCAGTACCCTCCGGACAGGGGTTTCCAATCAGCCCCAGCATTTT.

This CDR3 reads CASSLGGGGNTIYF. Written as DNA, the CDR3 is TGTGCCAGCAGCTTAGGGGGAGGAGGAAACACCATATATTTT. V usage is TRBV13 and J usage is TRBJ1-3; D unclear. This CDR3 has 14 residues. Germline loops: CDR1 PRHDT, CDR2 FYEKMQ (reference sequence). Trimming pared 0 bases from V and 4 bases from J, leaving 7 bases between.

The chain combines TRBV5-6 with TRBJ2-5; D gene ambiguous. The CDR3 has 15 residues. V was clipped by 3 bases and J by 5 bases, with 17 bases between them. The germline V gene encodes CDR1 SGHDT and CDR2 YYEEEE. CDR3 sequence: CASSSAPLGFETQYF. CDR3 nucleotide sequence: TGTGCCAGCAGCTCGGCTCCTCTGGGCTTTGAGACCCAGTACTTC.

The chain links TRBV12-2 to TRBJ1-1; the DNA was not used to check the table's D call, TRBD1. TRBV12-2 constitutes a pseudogene. The CDR3 has 12 residues. Written as DNA, the CDR3 is TGTGCAAGTCGCCTACGACAGGGTGAAGCTTTCTTT. Translating it yields CASRLRQGEAFF.

This clone was seen just once. The chain links TRBV28 to TRBJ2-7; 8 bases match TRBD1. V shed 8 bases, J shed 4 bases, and the junction held 7 bases outside the gene matches. Germline values: CDR1 MDHEN, CDR2 SYDVKM. This CDR3 comprises 13 residues. CDR3 region: CASQPDRVYEQYF. The CDR3 region has the DNA TGTGCCAGCCAGCCGGACAGGGTATACGAGCAGTACTTC.

This chain connects TRBV4-2 to TRBJ2-7, with 12 bases that match TRBD2. The V segment lost 5 bases and the J segment 2 bases; nucleotides outside the gene matches: 1. The CDR3 consists of 14 residues. Germline V gives CDR1 LGHNA, CDR2 YNFKEQ. This CDR3 is CASSSSGGAYEQYF. In DNA form, the CDR3 reads TGTGCCAGCAGCTCTAGCGGGGGGGCCTACGAGCAGTACTTC.

The rearrangement joins TRBV10-2 to TRBJ2-3; 10 bases map to TRBD1. V gave up 6 bases and J gave up 3 bases; unmatched junction bases: 6. The germline CDR1 and CDR2 sequences are WSHSY and SAAADI. The CDR3 consists of 15 residues. DNA of the CDR3: TGCGCCAGCAGCGGGGACAGGGGACTGACAGATACGCAGTATTTT. It translates to CASSGDRGLTDTQYF.

The chain recombines TRBV27 with TRBJ2-7; D perhaps matches TRBD2 (5 bases). Germline assignment: CDR1 MNHEY and CDR2 SMNVEV (reference sequence). There are 15 residues in the CDR3. The ends were cut back, 1 base at V and 4 bases at J, with 14 bases in the middle. The CDR3, as DNA: TGTGCCAGCAGTTTATATCCAACTAGGGAGTACGAGCAGTACTTC. Translating it yields CASSLYPTREYEQYF.

This rearrangement joins TRBV28 to TRBJ2-1; 9 bases line up with TRBD2. V gave up 2 bases and J gave up 1 base; unmatched junction bases: 9. The CDR3 is 18 amino acids. Germline V gives CDR1 MDHEN, CDR2 SYDVKM. The CDR3, as DNA: TGTGCCAGCAGTTTACCCTCTAATAGCGGGAGTTCCTACAATGAGCAGTTCTTC. Its translation is CASSLPSNSGSSYNEQFF.

The CDR3, as DNA: TGTGCCAGCAGATCCAATACAGGGGTAGGCTCCTATAATTCACCCCTCCACTTT. This codes for CASRSNTGVGSYNSPLHF. The rearrangement joins TRBV28 to TRBJ1-6; 7 bases are shared with TRBD1. V lost 6 bases, J lost 0 bases, and 11 bases stayed unmatched. In germline, CDR1 is MDHEN, CDR2 SYDVKM. This CDR3 region has 18 residues. The entire variable domain, with the rest obtained from reference TRBV28 and TRBJ1-6, is as follows: DVKVTQSSRYLVKRTGEKVFLECVQDMDHENMFWYRQDPGLGLRLIYFSYDVKMKEKGDIPEGYSVSREKKERFSLILESASTNQTSMYLCASRSNTGVGSYNSPLHFGNGTRLTVT.

In its sample, this clone was seen a few times. The chain is built from TRBV5-1 and TRBJ2-7; the match to TRBD1 covers 8 bases. From germline, CDR1 is SGHRS and CDR2 YFSETQ. V lost 4 bases and J lost 3; bases outside the gene matches: 3. This CDR3 has 13 residues. The CDR3 coding sequence is TGCGCCAGCAGCCCGGGACAGGACTACGAGCAGTACTTC. It encodes CASSPGQDYEQYF.

This chain links TRBV5-1 with TRBJ1-3; 9 nucleotides match TRBD1. The germline CDR1 and CDR2 sequences are SGHRS and YFSETQ. The CDR3 runs 17 residues. V trimming: 3 bases; J trimming: 4 bases; junction bases outside the gene matches: 11. This CDR3 reads CASSYGTGKDLGNTIYF. The CDR3 DNA follows: TGCGCCAGCAGCTACGGGACAGGGAAAGATTTGGGAAACACCATATATTTT.

This chain connects TRBV18 to TRBJ2-7; maybe TRBD1 (6 bases). The V gene's germline CDR1 is KGHSH and CDR2 LQKENI. The CDR3 loop spans 15 amino acids. V was cut by 3 bases and J by 2 bases, with 14 bases left in between. CDR3 sequence reads: CASSPQDRLTYEQYF. In DNA form, the CDR3 reads TGTGCCAGCTCACCGCAGGACAGACTGACCTACGAGCAGTACTTC.

V and J are TRBV6-5 and TRBJ1-3; a weak D match, TRBD1 (6 bases). V gave up 0 bases and J gave up 7 bases, with 16 bases separating them. The CDR3 is 16 amino acids. Germline V gives CDR1 MNHEY, CDR2 SVGAGI. The CDR3 nucleotides read TGTGCCAGCAGTTACTCAGCAGGGGCCGGGGCGAACACCATATATTTT. The encoded protein is CASSYSAGAGANTIYF.